These 28 T cell receptor beta chains came from one sample sequenced in a study of shared clonotypes between healthy human individuals. Only in-frame clones appear in the TCRdb table, and some are missing; sequencing was by immunoSEQ multiplex PCR. The sample has some 320,000 clones, roughly 84% seen once. Sequencing was carried out using memory CD8+ T cells sorted from blood. The subset was: CD45RO+ cells pooled with CCR7-negative TemRA cells. These receptors came from a man in his late teens or twenties in good health.

The chain employs TRBV4-1 and TRBJ1-2; D is possibly TRBD1 (5 bases). With 1 base removed from V and 8 bases from J, the gap between germline ends came to 17 bases. Germline V gene data show CDR1 as MGHRA and CDR2 as YSYEKL. CDR3 length: 15 residues. The CDR3 spells CASSQVWQEGVGYTF. CDR3 in DNA: TGCGCCAGCAGCCAAGTTTGGCAGGAAGGGGTGGGCTACACCTTC.

The V call is TRBV6-5, the J call TRBJ1-4; 9 bases agree with TRBD1. The ends lost 8 bases at V and 5 bases at J; junction bases unmatched: 3. The CDR3 spans 13 residues. Germline V CDR1 and CDR2: MNHEY, SVGAGI. The CDR3 coding sequence is TGTGCCAGCGGGGACAGGGAAAATGAAAAACTGTTTTTT. Amino acids: CASGDRENEKLFF.

The chain recombines TRBV19 with TRBJ2-3; possibly TRBD2 for D (6 bases). CDR3 size: 15 residues. Germline loops: CDR1 LNHDA, CDR2 SQIVND (reference sequence). The ends were cut back, 3 bases at V and 0 bases at J, with 10 bases in the middle. CDR3 region: CASSIAGISTDTQYF. The CDR3 DNA is TGTGCCAGTAGTATCGCGGGGATTAGCACAGATACGCAGTATTTT.

V is TRBV15 and J is TRBJ2-1, with D hard to call. CDR3 length: 17 residues. Germline V CDR1 and CDR2: LNHNV, YYDKDF (reference sequence). Trimming shortened V by 0 bases and J by 6 bases, and 18 bases separated the two germline ends. CDR3 loop: CATSREGLASRSNEQFF. The CDR3 DNA is TGTGCCACCAGCAGAGAGGGGTTGGCTAGTCGCAGCAATGAGCAGTTCTTC.

This chain links TRBV5-1 with TRBJ2-7, with D hard to call. V was shortened by 4 bases and J by 0 bases, with 11 bases between the two germline ends. CDR3 length: 14 amino acids. Germline V gene sequence: CDR1 SGHRS, CDR2 YFSETQ. CDR3 region: CASSITGSSYEQYF. Here the CDR3 DNA reads TGCGCCAGCAGCATAACTGGCAGCTCCTACGAGCAGTACTTC.

This clone was observed at least ten times. This chain's CDR3 is CAWATPGAEQYF. The CDR3 nucleotides are TGTGCCTGGGCCACTCCGGGGGCCGAGCAGTACTTC. This chain joins TRBV30 and TRBJ2-7; possibly TRBD1 or TRBD2 for D (6 bases each). The CDR3 sequence is 12 residues long. In germline, CDR1 is GTSNPN, CDR2 SVGIG (reference sequence). V was clipped by 5 bases and J by 6 bases, with 14 bases between them.

This clone appeared many times. The rearrangement uses TRBV7-3 and TRBJ1-6; D call uncertain. Germline loops: CDR1 SGHTA, CDR2 FQGTGA. This CDR3 spans 15 amino acids. Trimming pared 2 bases from V and 10 bases from J, leaving 15 bases between. The CDR3 DNA follows: TGTGCCAGCAGCTTAGGGTTCGGAGCGACCTCACCCCTCCACTTT. This gives the protein CASSLGFGATSPLHF.

V is TRBV29-1 and J is TRBJ1-2, with 7 positions matching TRBD1. This CDR3 contains 15 residues. Germline assignment: CDR1 SQVTM and CDR2 ANQGSEA. With 0 bases clipped from V and 4 bases from J, the junction kept 8 bases outside the gene matches. Written as DNA, the CDR3 is TGCAGCGTTGAAGATAAGAGGGGGCTCATCTATGGCTACACCTTC. Its translation is CSVEDKRGLIYGYTF.

CDR3 in amino acids: CASSPPTGYYGYTF. The CDR3 DNA reads TGTGCCAGCTCACCACCCACAGGCTACTATGGCTACACCTTC. V gene TRBV18 combines with J gene TRBJ1-2, with D perhaps matching TRBD1 (5 bases). In germline, CDR1 is KGHSH, CDR2 LQKENI. This CDR3 contains 14 residues. Trimming stripped 0 bases from V and 3 bases from J, with 8 bases between. The whole variable domain, filled in from reference TRBV18 and TRBJ1-2, reads NAGVMQNPRHLVRRRGQEARLRCSPMKGHSHVYWYRQLPEEGLKFMVYLQKENIIDESGMPKERFSAEFPKEGPSILRIQQVVRGDSAAYFCASSPPTGYYGYTFGSGTRLTVV.

In regard to this clone: The sample holds other DNA sequences that translate to the same CDR3. The gene calls are TRBV10-3 and TRBJ2-1; the match to TRBD2 covers 9 bases. Germline lookup yields CDR1 ENHRY and CDR2 SYGVKD. The CDR3 extends over 17 amino acids. The V gene end was trimmed by 0 bases and the J gene end by 5 bases; junction bases not matched to a gene: 8. For the CDR3, the DNA is TGTGCCATCAGTGAGTCGAGGGCTAGCGGGGATAACAATGAGCAGTTCTTC. Amino acid sequence: CAISESRASGDNNEQFF.

The chain links TRBV7-9 to TRBJ1-4; 7 bases fit TRBD1. The CDR3 runs 15 residues. V shed 6 bases and J 5 bases; nucleotides not matched to a gene: 9. Germline V gives CDR1 SEHNR, CDR2 FQNEAQ (reference sequence). The CDR3 sequence: CASRGTGALNEKLFF. For the CDR3, the DNA is TGTGCCAGCAGGGGTACAGGGGCCCTAAATGAAAAACTGTTTTTT.

This clone appeared a few times. This chain links TRBV5-5 with TRBJ2-2, with D tentatively TRBD2 (5 bases). The CDR3 runs to 16 residues. Germline values: CDR1 SGHKS, CDR2 YYEKEE (reference sequence). The V and J ends lost 1 base and 5 bases respectively, with 15 bases between them. The chain's CDR3 is CASSLSGGVGTGELFF. CDR3 DNA sequence: TGTGCCAGCAGCTTGAGCGGTGGGGTGGGGACCGGGGAGCTGTTTTTT.

The gene calls are TRBV19 and TRBJ2-7, with 12 bases matching TRBD2. This CDR3 region has 16 residues. The germline gives CDR1 LNHDA, CDR2 SQIVND (reference sequence). Germline trimming cut 5 bases from V and 2 bases from J; bases unmatched to any gene: 7. CDR3 loop: CASSSGLAGFTYEQYF. CDR3 nucleotide sequence: TGTGCCAGTAGTTCGGGACTAGCGGGCTTCACCTACGAGCAGTACTTC.

The sample holds many counts of this clone. V and J are TRBV27 and TRBJ1-1, with a possible D match to TRBD1 (6 bases). The germline gives CDR1 MNHEY, CDR2 SMNVEV (reference sequence). V lost 3 bases and J 1 base, leaving 9 bases between the germline ends. The CDR3 runs 14 residues. DNA of the CDR3: TGTGCCAGCAGTTTGGGGGCCTCGAACACTGAAGCTTTCTTT. Protein product: CASSLGASNTEAFF.

In this sample, this clone turned up a few times. The chain uses TRBV9 and TRBJ2-7; 9 bases match TRBD2. The germline V gene encodes CDR1 SGDLS and CDR2 YYNGEE. This CDR3 is built from 15 residues. The V segment lost 0 bases and the J segment 5 bases; nucleotides outside the gene matches: 6. The CDR3 is CASSVGGAGGDEQYF. The CDR3 DNA sequence: TGTGCCAGCAGCGTAGGAGGAGCGGGAGGTGACGAGCAGTACTTC.

CDR3 coding DNA: TGTGCCAGCAGCTTGGGCACCTTTGAAGCTTTCTTT. It codes for CASSLGTFEAFF. The rearrangement joins TRBV5-6 to TRBJ1-1; D remains ambiguous. The germline CDR1 and CDR2 sequences are SGHDT and YYEEEE. V was clipped by 0 bases and J by 7 bases, with 7 bases between them. CDR3 length equals 12 residues.

The rearrangement uses TRBV6-5 and TRBJ1-3; possible D gene TRBD1, 6 bases. The V gene's germline CDR1 is MNHEY and CDR2 SVGAGI. CDR3 size: 16 residues. V was pared by 2 bases and J by 8 bases, with 19 bases between. The CDR3 DNA follows: TGTGCCAGCAGTTACACAGGGAACCAAGGTCGGGACACCATATATTTT. Translated: CASSYTGNQGRDTIYF.

The chain recombines TRBV6-5 with TRBJ2-1; maybe TRBD2 (6 bases). Trimming removed 2 bases at V and 8 bases at J, with 16 bases between. The CDR3 spans 15 residues. Germline loops: CDR1 MNHEY, CDR2 SVGAGI. CDR3 amino acids: CASSYTPGAVDEQFF. In DNA form, the CDR3 reads TGTGCCAGCAGTTACACCCCGGGAGCCGTTGATGAGCAGTTCTTC.

The V call is TRBV6-1, the J call TRBJ1-2, with D possibly TRBD1 on 6 matching bases. In germline, CDR1 is MNHNS, CDR2 SASEGT. The V and J ends lost 4 bases and 6 bases respectively, with 18 bases between them. The CDR3 length is 15 residues. CDR3 DNA: TGTGCCAGCAGTGGTCGGGCAGGGGCCTTAGATGGCTACACCTTC. The encoded protein is CASSGRAGALDGYTF.

V and J are TRBV7-9 and TRBJ2-5; no reliable D call. CDR3 length: 16 residues. The ends were cut back, 9 bases at V and 1 base at J, with 21 bases in the middle. Germline values: CDR1 SEHNR, CDR2 FQNEAQ (reference sequence). Here the CDR3 reads CASIPHPGRSQETQYF. CDR3 in DNA: TGTGCCAGTATTCCCCACCCCGGGCGGTCCCAAGAGACCCAGTACTTC.

This clone appeared once. This chain links TRBV18 with TRBJ2-5; 11 bases are shared with TRBD2. This CDR3 is built from 17 residues. With V trimmed by 6 bases and J by 4 bases, 13 bases remained unmatched. Germline-derived CDR1 and CDR2 are KGHSH and LQKENI. The CDR3 spells CASSLTSGSCCGETQYF. The CDR3 region has the DNA TGTGCCAGCTCCCTAACTAGCGGGAGTTGTTGTGGAGAGACCCAGTACTTC.

CDR3 in DNA: TGCAGCGTTGATAGAGGGGGCGGAACCAGCCCTCAGCAGTTCTTC. This sequence encodes CSVDRGGGTSPQQFF. The chain is built from TRBV29-1 and TRBJ2-1; 7 bases are shared with TRBD1. CDR1 is SQVTM, CDR2 ANQGSEA, per germline. The CDR3 length is 15 residues. With V trimmed by 3 bases and J by 11 bases, 16 bases remained unmatched.

V usage is TRBV27 and J usage is TRBJ2-5; 8 bases align to TRBD1. V gave up 6 bases and J gave up 5 bases; unmatched junction bases: 5. The CDR3 spans 13 residues. Germline loops: CDR1 MNHEY, CDR2 SMNVEV (reference sequence). The CDR3 nucleotides are TGTGCCAGCAGCACAGGGGGTCGGGAGACCCAGTACTTC. The encoded protein is CASSTGGRETQYF.

The chain carries TRBV7-9 and TRBJ2-4; TRBD1 or TRBD2 may be the D gene (5 bases each). Trimming pared 5 bases from V and 7 bases from J, leaving 15 bases between. The CDR3 contains 14 residues. Germline lookup yields CDR1 SEHNR and CDR2 FQNEAQ (reference sequence). The CDR3 DNA follows: TGTGCCAGCAGCCCACGGGATAGGGGCAACATTCAGTACTTC. Protein sequence: CASSPRDRGNIQYF.

The rearrangement joins TRBV1 to TRBJ1-1; whether TRBD1, the table's D call, matches the DNA was not checked. TRBV1 is termed a pseudogene. This CDR3 comprises 16 residues. The CDR3 bases are TGCACCAGCAGCCAGGACAGGGGGCCTACTCGGGTTAAAGCTTTCTTT. Translation gives CTSSQDRGPTRVKAFF.

This clone was seen only once. V gene TRBV29-1 combines with J gene TRBJ2-7; 7 bases map to TRBD1. The junction had 1 base not matched to a gene; V was cut back by 0 bases and J by 2 bases. Germline assignment: CDR1 SQVTM and CDR2 ANQGSEA. The length of the CDR3 is 13 residues. The CDR3 spells CSVEDGQAYEQYF. CDR3 in DNA: TGCAGCGTTGAAGACGGACAGGCCTACGAGCAGTACTTC.

The chain links TRBV5-4 to TRBJ2-3, with 12 nucleotides matching TRBD2. CDR3 length equals 14 residues. Germline-derived CDR1 and CDR2 are SGHNT and YYREEE (reference sequence). Trimming took 5 bases from V and 6 from J; bases not matched to a gene: 4. The DNA of the CDR3 is TGTGCCAGCAGTTTTCTAGCGGGAGGGGATACGCAGTATTTT. Its translation is CASSFLAGGDTQYF. The full variable domain, its missing parts supplied by reference TRBV5-4 and TRBJ2-3, is ETGVTQSPTHLIKTRGQQVTLRCSSQSGHNTVSWYQQALGQGPQFIFQYYREEENGRGNFPPRFSGLQFPNYSSELNVNALELDDSALYLCASSFLAGGDTQYFGPGTRLTVL.

In its sample, this clone was seen a few times. V gene TRBV11-2 combines with J gene TRBJ2-7; D not certain. Germline CDR1 and CDR2: SGHAT and FQNNGV. Trimming cost V 5 bases and J 3 bases, with 11 bases left between them. The CDR3 runs 13 residues. The CDR3 is CASSPGGNYEQYF. The CDR3 DNA reads TGTGCCAGCAGCCCCGGTGGAAACTACGAGCAGTACTTC.